This TCR beta chain is drawn from a study of T cell responses to AZD1222 COVID-19 vaccine. Notes on the study in general: Donors skewed white British and female; clonal diversity was possibly underestimated. Researchers report vaccine-associated CD4 TCRs spanning spike, with dominance at 160-218 and 743-854. Of spike-specific TCRs, nearly half reportedly target regions left unmutated in variants. Two AZD1222 administrations were followed by greater Spike-specific TCR breadth and depth.

Repertoires were generated with immunoSEQ multiplex PCR, while TCRdb's copy carries only in-frame clones and drops some. In the table there are about 120,000 clones, roughly nine tenths of which are singletons. J gave up 4 bases and V 6 bases, and 5 bases lay outside the gene matches. CDR3 length equals 15 residues. CDR1 is MNHEY, CDR2 SVGAGI, per germline. With regard to this clone: Its antigen remains unidentified.

The rearrangement uses TRBV6-5 and TRBJ2-2, with TRBD1 matching 10 bases. Specimen: peripheral blood, collected 28 days after the second AZD1222 dose. This receptor was identified in an adult who received the AZD1222 COVID-19 vaccine. CDR3 protein: CASRTGGAGTGELFF. The CDR3 DNA is TGTGCCAGCAGGACAGGGGGCGCGGGCACCGGGGAGCTGTTTTTT.